Following are 14 T cell receptor beta chains from one sample sequenced in a study of T-cell reconstitution after alpha-beta-depleted transplantation in children. A TCRbeta library incorporating unique molecular identifiers was prepared. One entry per CDR3 protein results from TCRdb running MiXCR on the PCR reads. The sample consists of some 240,000 distinct CDR3 sequences, approximately 9.7% of them appearing once. This sample comprised PBMCs from the stem cell graft donor, obtained from the stem cell graft. Receptors originate from a human donor who donated a stem cell graft to a child with SCID.

This clonotype was observed many times. The chain is built from TRBV7-2 and TRBJ1-2, with D possibly matching TRBD1 (5 bases). With 1 base removed from V and 2 bases from J, the gap between germline ends came to 14 bases. The germline CDR1 and CDR2 sequences are SGHTA and FQGNSA. This CDR3 has 16 amino acids. The DNA for the CDR3 is TGTGCCAGCAGCTTAGAGGGACGGACTATGAACTATGGCTACACCTTC. Amino acid sequence: CASSLEGRTMNYGYTF.

This clonotype was recorded many times. The chain combines TRBV7-2 with TRBJ2-1; tentative D call: TRBD2 (5 bases). Germline CDR1 SGHTA, CDR2 FQGNSA. The V end was cut by 3 bases, the J end by 2 bases, with 11 bases between. The length of the CDR3 is 15 residues. The CDR3 is CASSFFAGPYNEQFF. CDR3 nucleotides: TGTGCCAGCAGCTTCTTCGCGGGCCCCTACAATGAGCAGTTCTTC. Full variable domain (rest looked up from reference TRBV7-2 and TRBJ2-1): GAGVSQSPSNKVTEKGKDVELRCDPISGHTALYWYRQSLGQGLEFLIYFQGNSAPDKSGLPSDRFSAERTGGSVSTLTIQRTQQEDSAVYLCASSFFAGPYNEQFFGPGTRLTVL.

In its sample, this clonotype was seen a few times. The J gene is TRBJ1-5, the V gene TRBV12-3 or TRBV12-4; TRBD1 is a possible D gene (6 bases). This CDR3 is built from 16 residues. Trimming stripped 5 bases from V and 1 base from J, with 15 bases between. As DNA, the CDR3 is TGTGCCAGCAGTCCCGGACAGTCCCCGAGCAATCAGCCCCAGCATTTT. It yields the protein CASSPGQSPSNQPQHF.

This clonotype was recorded at least ten times. The chain uses TRBV5-1 and TRBJ1-1; D gene uncertain. CDR3 length: 13 amino acids. The germline V gene encodes CDR1 SGHRS and CDR2 YFSETQ. V gave up 1 base and J gave up 1 base, with 5 bases separating them. CDR3 region: CASSLNTNTEAFF. In DNA, the CDR3 is TGCGCCAGCAGCTTGAACACGAACACTGAAGCTTTCTTT.

This clonotype has ten or more counts. The chain links TRBV10-3 to TRBJ1-1; 11 bases match TRBD1. In germline, CDR1 is ENHRY, CDR2 SYGVKD. With V trimmed by 6 bases and J by 4 bases, 10 bases remained unmatched. The CDR3 has 16 residues. CDR3 amino acids: CAISERTGGIGTEAFF. In nucleotides, the CDR3 is TGTGCCATCAGCGAGAGGACAGGGGGCATTGGCACTGAAGCTTTCTTT.

This clonotype was observed at least ten times. A read error may account for a junction end that differs from germline. This chain joins TRBV29-1 and TRBJ2-1; 10 bases agree with TRBD1. The germline V gene encodes CDR1 SQVTM and CDR2 ANQGSEA. CDR3 length equals 11 residues. The CDR3 region has the DNA TGCAGCGTTGCAGGGACAGGGGTCCGTGCCTTC. Its protein is CSVAGTGVRAF.

The rearrangement links TRBV7-2 to TRBJ1-4; no clear D gene. CDR1 SGHTA and CDR2 FQGNSA come from the germline V gene. The V and J ends lost 2 bases and 8 bases respectively, with 9 bases between them. The CDR3 sequence is 13 residues long. This chain's CDR3 is CASSLRETEKLFF. CDR3 DNA sequence: TGTGCCAGCAGCTTACGGGAGACCGAAAAACTGTTTTTT.

This clonotype was seen ten or more times. The chain combines TRBV12-3 or TRBV12-4 with TRBJ1-2, with D unclear. Trimming left V 6 bases short and J 5 bases short, with 16 bases between. The CDR3 extends over 14 amino acids. CDR3 sequence: CASSLDGKSYGYTF. The CDR3 coding sequence is TGTGCCAGCAGCCTCGACGGGAAGTCATATGGCTACACCTTC.

This clonotype has a count of ten or more. The gene calls are TRBV13 and TRBJ2-2, with D perhaps being TRBD1 or TRBD2 (5 bases each). CDR3 size: 17 residues. The V end was cut by 1 base, the J end by 6 bases, with 18 bases between. In germline, CDR1 is PRHDT, CDR2 FYEKMQ (reference sequence). CDR3 in DNA: TGTGCCAGCAGCTTAGACTTCCGGGGACCCGGAGCCGGGGAGCTGTTTTTT. This translates into CASSLDFRGPGAGELFF.

This clonotype has a count of ten or more. The rearrangement uses TRBV3-1 and TRBJ2-1; 8 bases fit TRBD2. The V segment lost 8 bases and the J segment 6 bases; nucleotides outside the gene matches: 6. Germline V gene lookup returns CDR1 LGHDT and CDR2 YNNKEL (reference sequence). The CDR3 length is 13 residues. For the CDR3, the DNA is TGTGCCAGCGGGGTAGCGGGGTTCAATGAGCAGTTCTTC. As protein: CASGVAGFNEQFF.

Note on this clonotype: A much larger clone lies a single base off, so this may be a read error. The CDR3 nucleotides read TGTGCCAGCAGTACCTCTAGACAGGGGGCCTATGGCCACACCTTC. It codes for CASSTSRQGAYGHTF. V gene TRBV2 combines with J gene TRBJ1-2; 10 bases fit TRBD1. Germline assignment: CDR1 SNHLY and CDR2 FYNNEI. The CDR3 has 15 amino acids.

This clonotype appeared a few times. The chain uses TRBV27 and TRBJ2-7; D remains unclear. The CDR3 runs 15 residues. Per the germline V gene, CDR1 is MNHEY and CDR2 is SMNVEV (reference sequence). Deletions cut 0 bases from V and 0 bases from J, with 9 bases between. The CDR3 bases are TGTGCCAGCAGTTTATCCGCCAGGAGCTCCTACGAGCAGTACTTC. Protein sequence: CASSLSARSSYEQYF.

This clonotype has at least ten counts. The chain employs TRBV5-1 and TRBJ1-1; no clear D gene. This CDR3 spans 17 amino acids. Germline CDR1 reads SGHRS; CDR2 reads YFSETQ. The V and J ends lost 4 bases and 1 base respectively, with 20 bases between them. The CDR3 DNA sequence: TGCGCCAGCAGCCCGGCGTTCCAGAAGAGCACGAACACTGAAGCTTTCTTT. Encoded protein: CASSPAFQKSTNTEAFF.

This clonotype was picked up many times. The rearrangement joins TRBV30 to TRBJ1-5; no clear D. CDR1 is GTSNPN and CDR2 is SVGIG in the germline V gene (reference sequence). This CDR3 has 13 residues. The germline V and J ends were trimmed by 0 bases and 7 bases, with 10 bases remaining between them. CDR3 in amino acids: CAWSVRAGQPQHF. CDR3 in DNA: TGTGCCTGGAGTGTACGGGCCGGACAGCCCCAGCATTTT.